Below, 30 T cell receptor beta chains from the same sample are listed, as sequenced in a study of blood T cell repertoires in COVID-19. Only in-frame clones appear in the TCRdb table, and some are missing; sequencing was by immunoSEQ multiplex PCR. The sample has 100,000 to 150,000 clones; 70% to 85% are singletons. The sequenced material came from peripheral blood. The receptors derive from a woman in her 50s with acute or convalescent COVID-19.

This clone occurred a few times. The chain joins TRBV19 to TRBJ1-5; perhaps TRBD1 as D (5 bases). V gave up 3 bases and J gave up 4 bases, with 19 bases separating them. CDR1 is LNHDA, CDR2 SQIVND, per germline (reference sequence). The CDR3 length is 17 residues. The CDR3 reads CASSILSGTGDNQPQHF. As DNA, the CDR3 is TGTGCCAGTAGTATCCTCTCCGGGACGGGAGATAATCAGCCCCAGCATTTT. Filled out from reference TRBV19 and TRBJ1-5, the complete variable domain reads DGGITQSPKYLFRKEGQNVTLSCEQNLNHDAMYWYRQDPGQGLRLIYYSQIVNDFQKGDIAEGYSVSREKKESFPLTVTSAQKNPTAFYLCASSILSGTGDNQPQHFGDGTRLSIL.

This chain joins TRBV27 and TRBJ1-2, with D unresolved. This CDR3 is 13 amino acids long. Per the germline V gene, CDR1 is MNHEY and CDR2 is SMNVEV (reference sequence). V was clipped by 6 bases and J by 1 base, with 9 bases between them. The CDR3 here is CASSRGNNYGYTF. In DNA form, the CDR3 reads TGTGCCAGCAGCCGCGGGAATAACTATGGCTACACCTTC.

The V and J genes are TRBV7-9 and TRBJ2-3; 10 nucleotides align to TRBD2. From germline, CDR1 is SEHNR and CDR2 FQNEAQ (reference sequence). Germline trimming cut 4 bases from V and 8 bases from J; bases unmatched to any gene: 9. The CDR3 is made up of 15 amino acids. CDR3 protein: CASSYLAGVDFTQYF. The CDR3 DNA is TGTGCCAGCAGCTACCTAGCGGGGGTAGATTTTACGCAGTATTTT.

The CDR3 loop is CASSEGGLGTEAFF. CDR3 nucleotide sequence: TGTGCCAGCAGTGAAGGAGGGCTGGGCACTGAAGCTTTCTTT. The chain carries TRBV2 and TRBJ1-1; D not certain. The CDR3 contains 14 residues. CDR1 is SNHLY and CDR2 is FYNNEI in the germline V gene. Trimming cost V 1 base and J 4 bases, with 10 bases left between them. Full variable domain (remainder filled in from reference TRBV2 and TRBJ1-1): EPEVTQTPSHQVTQMGQEVILRCVPISNHLYFYWYRQILGQKVEFLVSFYNNEISEKSEIFDDQFSVERPDGSNFTLKIRSTKLEDSAMYFCASSEGGLGTEAFFGQGTRLTVV.

This clone was seen just once. The CDR3 DNA reads TGTGCCTGGAGTGGAGGGGACAGAAGTGAAAAACTGTTTTTT. Translated: CAWSGGDRSEKLFF. The chain uses TRBV30 and TRBJ1-4; 7 bases are a match to TRBD1. Trimming at V came to 1 base and at J to 7 bases, leaving 6 bases not matched to a gene. In germline, CDR1 is GTSNPN, CDR2 SVGIG (reference sequence). The CDR3 length is 14 residues.

This chain connects TRBV5-1 to TRBJ1-2; 9 nucleotides agree with TRBD1. This CDR3 is built from 15 residues. The V gene's germline CDR1 is SGHRS and CDR2 YFSETQ. Trimming removed 0 bases from V and 5 bases from J; junction bases left unmatched: 5. CDR3 protein: CASSLDGTGRYGYTF. The CDR3 coding sequence is TGCGCCAGCAGCTTGGACGGGACAGGGAGATATGGCTACACCTTC.

V is TRBV30 and J is TRBJ2-1; the match to TRBD2 covers 9 bases. The germline CDR1 and CDR2 sequences are GTSNPN and SVGIG (reference sequence). The CDR3 is 16 residues long. Unmatched junction bases numbered 12, after V lost 0 bases and J lost 9 bases. CDR3 residues: CAWSVSLAGGPGEQFF. CDR3 DNA sequence: TGTGCCTGGAGTGTATCCTTGGCGGGGGGGCCGGGTGAGCAGTTCTTC.

The CDR3 region is CASSSGDRWNTEAFF. In DNA, the CDR3 is TGTGCCAGCAGCTCAGGAGACAGGTGGAACACTGAAGCTTTCTTT. The chain joins TRBV11-2 to TRBJ1-1, with D possibly TRBD1 on 6 matching bases. Trimming stripped 4 bases from V and 1 base from J, with 13 bases between. CDR1 and CDR2 from the germline V gene are SGHAT and FQNNGV. This CDR3 comprises 15 residues. Drawing the rest from reference TRBV11-2 and TRBJ1-1, the complete variable domain is EAGVAQSPRYKIIEKRQSVAFWCNPISGHATLYWYQQILGQGPKLLIQFQNNGVVDDSQLPKDRFSAERLKGVDSTLKIQPAKLEDSAVYLCASSSGDRWNTEAFFGQGTRLTVV.

The V and J genes are TRBV21-1 and TRBJ1-3; TRBD1, the D gene given by the table, was not confirmed from the DNA. TRBV21-1 is a listed pseudogene. CDR3 length: 14 amino acids. This CDR3 is CASSTTGAGNTIYF. In DNA, the CDR3 is TGTGCCAGCAGCACGACAGGGGCTGGAAACACCATATATTTT.

This chain joins TRBV18 and TRBJ1-4; TRBD1 aligns across 9 bases. J was trimmed by 8 bases and V by 5 bases; bases with no gene match: 6. The CDR3 runs 14 residues. Germline V CDR1 and CDR2: KGHSH, LQKENI. CDR3 bases: TGTGCCAGCTCATCACAGGGGGCAGACGAAAAACTGTTTTTT. Translating it yields CASSSQGADEKLFF.

The rearrangement uses TRBV4-1 and TRBJ2-7; weak D call: TRBD2 (5 bases). Germline lookup yields CDR1 MGHRA and CDR2 YSYEKL. V shed 1 base and J shed 3 bases, with 13 bases lying between them. The CDR3 sequence is 15 residues long. Written as DNA, the CDR3 is TGCGCCAGCAGCCAAGTTATGGACGGACTCTACGAGCAGTACTTC. Encoded protein: CASSQVMDGLYEQYF.

This sequence joins TRBV27 and TRBJ2-1; 10 bases map to TRBD2. Looked up from germline, CDR1 is MNHEY and CDR2 is SMNVEV (reference sequence). Trimming removed 5 bases from V and 3 bases from J; junction bases left unmatched: 7. This CDR3 contains 16 residues. CDR3 DNA sequence: TGTGCCAGCAGTGTAACTAGCGGGGAGAACTACAATGAGCAGTTCTTC. Protein sequence: CASSVTSGENYNEQFF.

In regard to this clone: The same CDR3 arises from other DNA sequences in this sample as well. The V and J genes are TRBV19 and TRBJ1-5; 8 nucleotides agree with TRBD1. The V gene's germline CDR1 is LNHDA and CDR2 SQIVND (reference sequence). V dropped 6 bases and J dropped 2; count of bases not matched to a gene: 3. The CDR3 sequence is 14 residues long. The CDR3 sequence: CASSGQGGNQPQHF. For the CDR3, the DNA is TGTGCCAGTAGCGGACAGGGAGGCAATCAGCCCCAGCATTTT.

CDR3 sequence (DNA): TGCGCCAGCAGCTTCCGACTGGGCACTGAAGCTTTCTTT. This translates into CASSFRLGTEAFF. The chain recombines TRBV5-1 with TRBJ1-1; D is unresolved. Trimming removed 2 bases at V and 4 bases at J, with 9 bases between. There are 13 residues in the CDR3. Germline CDR1 and CDR2: SGHRS and YFSETQ.

The CDR3 DNA is TGTGCCAGCAGTTTAGACGGGGGGTACAATGAGCAGTTCTTC. This codes for CASSLDGGYNEQFF. J is TRBJ2-1 and V is TRBV27, with 7 nucleotides matching TRBD2. Germline-derived CDR1 and CDR2 are MNHEY and SMNVEV (reference sequence). The ends lost 2 bases at V and 4 bases at J; junction bases unmatched: 2. The CDR3 spans 14 residues.

CDR3 sequence: CASSERLDRVPDTQYF. The CDR3 DNA is TGTGCCAGCAGTGAGCGATTGGACAGGGTCCCAGATACGCAGTATTTT. The rearrangement links TRBV2 to TRBJ2-3, with 8 bases lining up with TRBD1. The V gene's germline CDR1 is SNHLY and CDR2 FYNNEI. The CDR3 is 16 amino acids. The ends lost 3 bases at V and 4 bases at J; junction bases unmatched: 9.

This clone has a single count. The J gene is TRBJ1-5, the V gene TRBV28; D remains ambiguous. Germline CDR1 and CDR2: MDHEN and SYDVKM. This CDR3 has 11 amino acids. V lost 7 bases and J 3 bases, leaving 4 bases between the germline ends. CDR3 protein: CASTSNQPQHF. CDR3 in DNA: TGTGCCAGCACTTCCAATCAGCCCCAGCATTTT. Using reference TRBV28 and TRBJ1-5 for the parts outside the CDR3, the full variable domain is DVKVTQSSRYLVKRTGEKVFLECVQDMDHENMFWYRQDPGLGLRLIYFSYDVKMKEKGDIPEGYSVSREKKERFSLILESASTNQTSMYLCASTSNQPQHFGDGTRLSIL.

The V gene is TRBV5-4, the J gene TRBJ2-7; 8 nucleotides align to TRBD1. The CDR3 contains 14 residues. CDR1 is SGHNT, CDR2 YYREEE, per germline (reference sequence). Trimming took 0 bases from V and 3 from J; bases not matched to a gene: 2. The CDR3 nucleotides read TGTGCCAGCAGCTTGGTTACAGGGGGCTACGAGCAGTACTTC. The encoded protein is CASSLVTGGYEQYF. The variable domain in full, with the rest retrieved from reference TRBV5-4 and TRBJ2-7, is ETGVTQSPTHLIKTRGQQVTLRCSSQSGHNTVSWYQQALGQGPQFIFQYYREEENGRGNFPPRFSGLQFPNYSSELNVNALELDDSALYLCASSLVTGGYEQYFGPGTRLTVT.

This clone was recorded once. The V call is TRBV25-1, the J call TRBJ2-7; TRBD1 aligns across 11 bases. V dropped 3 bases and J dropped 4; count of bases not matched to a gene: 5. CDR1 MGHDK and CDR2 SYGVNS come from the germline V gene. The CDR3 consists of 15 residues. The CDR3 nucleotides are TGTGCCAGCAGTGATACCGGGACAGGGGGTTACGAGCAGTACTTC. Encoded protein: CASSDTGTGGYEQYF.

This clone was counted a few times. J is TRBJ1-2 and V is TRBV6-5; possible D gene TRBD1, 5 bases. V was cut by 10 bases and J by 7 bases, with 19 bases left in between. The CDR3 covers 13 residues. Germline CDR1 reads MNHEY; CDR2 reads SVGAGI. The CDR3 DNA is TGTGCCACCCGGCTGGGGGGAAACGGTGGCTACACCTTC. This translates into CATRLGGNGGYTF.

This clone has only one observation. V gene TRBV2 combines with J gene TRBJ1-1; 11 nucleotides line up with TRBD1. V was pared by 0 bases and J by 5 bases, with 8 bases of the junction left unmatched. CDR3 length: 17 amino acids. Germline V CDR1 and CDR2: SNHLY, FYNNEI. The CDR3 is CASSEALGQGARTEAFF. As DNA, the CDR3 is TGTGCCAGCAGTGAAGCGCTAGGACAGGGGGCGCGGACTGAAGCTTTCTTT.

The rearrangement links TRBV4-1 to TRBJ2-1; 7 nucleotides align to TRBD1. The CDR3 has 14 amino acids. Germline CDR1 and CDR2: MGHRA and YSYEKL. J lost 5 bases, V lost 5 bases, and 6 bases had no gene match. The CDR3, as DNA: TGCGCCAGCAGCTCACAGGGGCAGAACAATGAGCAGTTCTTC. Protein sequence: CASSSQGQNNEQFF.

V and J are TRBV6-5 and TRBJ1-6; D is ambiguous. Trimming removed 0 bases from V and 5 bases from J, with 11 bases in between. CDR1 MNHEY and CDR2 SVGAGI come from the germline V gene. The CDR3 has 16 amino acids. The CDR3 loop reads CASSYSWAEDNSPLHF. The CDR3 DNA reads TGTGCCAGCAGTTACTCTTGGGCAGAAGATAATTCACCCCTCCACTTT.

V gene TRBV5-5 combines with J gene TRBJ1-5, with unresolved D. Germline V gene sequence: CDR1 SGHKS, CDR2 YYEKEE (reference sequence). V lost 4 bases, J lost 3 bases, and 14 bases lay in between. The CDR3 is 15 residues long. The CDR3 spells CASSGDTVLNQPQHF. The CDR3 nucleotides read TGTGCCAGCAGCGGTGACACGGTACTCAATCAGCCCCAGCATTTT.

The chain couples TRBV4-2 to TRBJ2-3; 9 nucleotides match TRBD2. This CDR3 region has 19 residues. V was pared by 0 bases and J by 4 bases, with 14 bases of the junction left unmatched. Germline lookup yields CDR1 LGHNA and CDR2 YNFKEQ. The CDR3 sequence: CASSQDVASGVTNPDTQYF. The CDR3, as DNA: TGTGCCAGCAGCCAAGATGTGGCTAGCGGGGTCACTAACCCAGATACGCAGTATTTT.

The rearrangement uses TRBV5-1 and TRBJ2-3; 8 bases map to TRBD1. Germline CDR1 and CDR2: SGHRS and YFSETQ. The CDR3 sequence is 14 residues long. J gave up 1 base and V 4 bases, and 2 bases lay outside the gene matches. The CDR3 DNA sequence: TGCGCCAGCAGCACGGGACAGGGCACAGATACGCAGTATTTT. It codes for CASSTGQGTDTQYF.

This chain joins TRBV6-5 and TRBJ1-1; D possibly corresponds to TRBD1 (6 bases). CDR3 length: 14 amino acids. Germline V gene sequence: CDR1 MNHEY, CDR2 SVGAGI. V shed 3 bases and J shed 1 base, with 9 bases lying between them. CDR3 region: CASSYRTANTEAFF. Written as DNA, the CDR3 is TGTGCCAGCAGTTATCGGACAGCGAACACTGAAGCTTTCTTT.

The gene calls are TRBV7-6 and TRBJ1-4, with D perhaps matching TRBD1 (6 bases). The CDR3 extends over 15 amino acids. Trimming took 5 bases from V and 5 from J, leaving 15 bases between them. Germline lookup yields CDR1 SGHVS and CDR2 FNYEAQ. The CDR3 region is CASSPWRGGNEKLFF. The CDR3 bases are TGTGCCAGCAGCCCCTGGAGGGGGGGGAATGAAAAACTGTTTTTT.

The chain combines TRBV4-1 with TRBJ1-4; 8 nucleotides line up with TRBD1. Germline V gives CDR1 MGHRA, CDR2 YSYEKL. The V and J ends lost 2 bases and 4 bases, in that order; junction bases with no gene match: 9. CDR3 length: 17 amino acids. CDR3 sequence reads: CASSQPWTGPNNEKLFF. The CDR3 bases are TGCGCCAGCAGCCAACCTTGGACAGGGCCCAATAATGAAAAACTGTTTTTT.

The chain is built from TRBV19 and TRBJ1-5; D perhaps matches TRBD1 (5 bases). V was pared by 3 bases and J by 1 base, with 13 bases between. The length of the CDR3 is 16 residues. Germline-derived CDR1 and CDR2 are LNHDA and SQIVND (reference sequence). CDR3 nucleotides: TGTGCCAGTAGTATTGTCATGGGGGGGAGCAATCAGCCCCAGCATTTT. Translation: CASSIVMGGSNQPQHF.